The T cell receptor beta chain described here comes from a study of early T cells in non-severe SARS-CoV-2 infection. TCRdb re-called the 5' RACE reads through MiXCR, storing one row per CDR3 protein. The sample has roughly 65,000 distinct CDR3 sequences, more than 10% seen once. The V end lost 2 bases, the J end lost 7 bases, and 8 bases lay between the germline ends. CDR1 GTSNPN and CDR2 SVGIG come from the germline V gene (reference sequence). CDR3 length: 11 residues. This clonotype was recorded a few times. The V call is TRBV30, the J call TRBJ1-1; D remains ambiguous. The sequence was collected from an adult who was a healthcare worker with PCR-confirmed SARS-CoV-2 infection or an uninfected control (not recorded which). The specimen was whole blood. The CDR3 is CAWSPSVEAFF. The CDR3 region has the DNA TGTGCCTGGAGTCCCTCAGTTGAAGCTTTCTTT.